What follows is one TCR beta chain and its context. TCRdb's table, derived via immunoSEQ multiplex PCR, lists solely in-frame clones and lacks some. The sample has 950,000 to 1,300,000 clones; about 75% are singletons. CD45RA+ naive and CD45RA-negative memory subsets were separated from CD4+ cells. This record comes from a study of shared clonotypes between healthy human individuals. The sequence was obtained from a man aged 18 to 29 in good health. The sequenced sample was memory CD4+ T cells sorted from blood. Documented subset: CD45RA-negative fraction.

The CDR3 DNA follows: TGTGCCACCAGGGGTCCCAATCAGCCCCAGCATTTT. This encodes CATRGPNQPQHF. The chain uses TRBV2 and TRBJ1-5; TRBD1 might be the D (6 bases). Trimming shortened V by 10 bases and J by 3 bases, and 10 bases separated the two germline ends. The CDR3 spans 12 residues. Germline-derived CDR1 and CDR2 are SNHLY and FYNNEI.